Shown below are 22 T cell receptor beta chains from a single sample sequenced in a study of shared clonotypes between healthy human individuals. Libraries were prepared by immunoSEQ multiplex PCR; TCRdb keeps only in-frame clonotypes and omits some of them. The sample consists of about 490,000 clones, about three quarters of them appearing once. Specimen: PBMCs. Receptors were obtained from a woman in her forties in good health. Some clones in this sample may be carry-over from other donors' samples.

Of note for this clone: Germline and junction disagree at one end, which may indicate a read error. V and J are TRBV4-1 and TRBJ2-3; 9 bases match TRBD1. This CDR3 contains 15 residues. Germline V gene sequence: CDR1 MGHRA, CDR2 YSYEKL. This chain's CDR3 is CASSEDRGRTDTQYF. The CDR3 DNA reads TGCGCCAGCAGCGAAGACAGGGGGAGGACAGATACGCAGTATTTT.

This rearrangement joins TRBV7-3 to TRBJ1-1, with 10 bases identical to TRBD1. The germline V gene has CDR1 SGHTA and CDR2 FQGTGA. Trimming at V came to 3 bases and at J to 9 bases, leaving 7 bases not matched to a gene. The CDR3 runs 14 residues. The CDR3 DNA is TGTGCCAGCAGCTTGGACAGGGGGAACCAAAAAGCTTTCTTT. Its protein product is CASSLDRGNQKAFF.

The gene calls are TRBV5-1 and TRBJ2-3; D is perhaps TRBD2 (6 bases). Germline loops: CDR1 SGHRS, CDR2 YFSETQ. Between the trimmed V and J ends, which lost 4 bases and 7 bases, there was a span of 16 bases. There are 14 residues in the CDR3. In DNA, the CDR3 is TGCGCCAGCAGCGGGGGGACCGGAGCATATACGCAGTATTTT. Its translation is CASSGGTGAYTQYF.

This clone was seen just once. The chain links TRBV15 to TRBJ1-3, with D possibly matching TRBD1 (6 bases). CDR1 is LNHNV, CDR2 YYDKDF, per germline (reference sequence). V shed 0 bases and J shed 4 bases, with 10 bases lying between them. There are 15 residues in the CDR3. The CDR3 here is CATSRDPGVGNTIYF. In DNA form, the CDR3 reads TGTGCCACCAGCAGAGATCCAGGGGTCGGAAACACCATATATTTT.

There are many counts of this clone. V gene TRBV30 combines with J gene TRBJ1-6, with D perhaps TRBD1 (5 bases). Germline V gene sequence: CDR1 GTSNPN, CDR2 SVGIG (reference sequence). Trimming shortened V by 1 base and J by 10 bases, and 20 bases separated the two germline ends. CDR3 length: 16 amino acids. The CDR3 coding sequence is TGTGCCTGGAGTGACGGATCCCCCGGGTGGGGCTCACCCCTCCACTTT. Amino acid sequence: CAWSDGSPGWGSPLHF.

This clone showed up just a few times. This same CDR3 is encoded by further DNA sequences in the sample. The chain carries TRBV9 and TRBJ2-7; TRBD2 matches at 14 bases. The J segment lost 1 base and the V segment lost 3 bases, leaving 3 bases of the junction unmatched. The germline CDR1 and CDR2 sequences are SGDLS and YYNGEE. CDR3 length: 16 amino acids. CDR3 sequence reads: CASSGLAGGPSYEQYF. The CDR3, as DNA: TGTGCCAGCAGCGGACTAGCGGGAGGGCCGTCCTACGAGCAGTACTTC.

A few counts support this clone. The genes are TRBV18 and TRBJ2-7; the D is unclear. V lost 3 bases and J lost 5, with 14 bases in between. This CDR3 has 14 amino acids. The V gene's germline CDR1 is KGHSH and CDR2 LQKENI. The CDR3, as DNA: TGTGCCAGCTCACCTGGTTCGGCCCCGGACGAGCAGTACTTC. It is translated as CASSPGSAPDEQYF. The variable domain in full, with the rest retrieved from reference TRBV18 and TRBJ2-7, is NAGVMQNPRHLVRRRGQEARLRCSPMKGHSHVYWYRQLPEEGLKFMVYLQKENIIDESGMPKERFSAEFPKEGPSILRIQQVVRGDSAAYFCASSPGSAPDEQYFGPGTRLTVT.

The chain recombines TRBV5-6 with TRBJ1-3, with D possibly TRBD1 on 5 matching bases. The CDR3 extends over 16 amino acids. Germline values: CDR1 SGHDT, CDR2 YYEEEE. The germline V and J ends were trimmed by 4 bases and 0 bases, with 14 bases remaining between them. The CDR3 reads CASSRGSGNSGNTIYF. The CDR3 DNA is TGTGCCAGCAGCCGGGGGAGTGGGAACTCTGGAAACACCATATATTTT. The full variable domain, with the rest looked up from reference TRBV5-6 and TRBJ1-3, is DAGVTQSPTHLIKTRGQQVTLRCSPKSGHDTVSWYQQALGQGPQFIFQYYEEEERQRGNFPDRFSGHQFPNYSSELNVNALLLGDSALYLCASSRGSGNSGNTIYFGEGSWLTVV.

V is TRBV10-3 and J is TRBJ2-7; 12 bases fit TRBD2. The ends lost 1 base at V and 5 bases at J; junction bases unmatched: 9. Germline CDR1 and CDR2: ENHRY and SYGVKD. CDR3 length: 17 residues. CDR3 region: CAISELGLAGGLDEQYF. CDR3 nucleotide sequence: TGTGCCATCAGTGAGTTGGGGCTAGCGGGAGGGCTGGACGAGCAGTACTTC.

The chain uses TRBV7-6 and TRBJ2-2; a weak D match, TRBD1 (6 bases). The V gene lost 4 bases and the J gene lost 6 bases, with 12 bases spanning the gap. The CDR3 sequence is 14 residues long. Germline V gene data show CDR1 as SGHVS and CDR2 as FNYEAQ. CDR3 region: CASSSTTGSGELFF. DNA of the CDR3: TGTGCCAGCAGCTCTACAACAGGGTCCGGGGAGCTGTTTTTT.

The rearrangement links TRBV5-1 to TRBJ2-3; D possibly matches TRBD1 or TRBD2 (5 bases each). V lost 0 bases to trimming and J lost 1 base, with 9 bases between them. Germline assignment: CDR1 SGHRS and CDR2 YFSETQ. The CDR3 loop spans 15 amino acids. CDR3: CASSLEGRRTDTQYF. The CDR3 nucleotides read TGCGCCAGCAGCTTGGAGGGACGGCGCACAGATACGCAGTATTTT.

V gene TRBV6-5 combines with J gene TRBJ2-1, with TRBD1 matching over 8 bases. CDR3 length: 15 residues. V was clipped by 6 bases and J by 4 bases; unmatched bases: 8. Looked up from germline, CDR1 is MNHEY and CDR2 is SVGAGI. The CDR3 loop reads CASSKDRDGYNEQFF. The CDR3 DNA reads TGTGCCAGCAGCAAGGACAGGGACGGATACAATGAGCAGTTCTTC.

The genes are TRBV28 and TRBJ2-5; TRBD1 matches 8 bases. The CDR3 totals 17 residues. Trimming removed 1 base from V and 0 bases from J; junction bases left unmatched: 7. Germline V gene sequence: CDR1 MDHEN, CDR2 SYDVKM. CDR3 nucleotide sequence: TGTGCCAGCAGTTTATATCGTGCGACAGGGGACCAAGAGACCCAGTACTTC. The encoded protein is CASSLYRATGDQETQYF.

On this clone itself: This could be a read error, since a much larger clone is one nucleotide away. CDR3 sequence: CASRRTGGVKGYTF. The DNA for the CDR3 is TGTGCCAGCAGACGGACAGGGGGGGTGAAAGGCTACACCTTC. V and J are TRBV28 and TRBJ1-2; TRBD1 aligns across 10 bases. The germline gives CDR1 MDHEN, CDR2 SYDVKM. V shed 6 bases, J shed 8 bases, and the junction held 9 bases outside the gene matches. This CDR3 has 14 amino acids.

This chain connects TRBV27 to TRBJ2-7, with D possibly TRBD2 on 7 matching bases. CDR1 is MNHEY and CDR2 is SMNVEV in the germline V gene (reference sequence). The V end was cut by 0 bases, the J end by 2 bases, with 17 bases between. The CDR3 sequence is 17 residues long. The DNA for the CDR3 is TGTGCCAGCAGTTTATCACCGGCTCGGGGGGACACCTACGAGCAGTACTTC. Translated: CASSLSPARGDTYEQYF.

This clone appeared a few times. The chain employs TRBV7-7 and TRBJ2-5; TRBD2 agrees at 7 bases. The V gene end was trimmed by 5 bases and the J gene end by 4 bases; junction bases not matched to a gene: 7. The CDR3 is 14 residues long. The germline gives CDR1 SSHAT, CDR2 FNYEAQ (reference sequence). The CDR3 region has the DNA TGTGCCAGCAGCGTACGGGGAGGGAGAGAGACCCAGTACTTC. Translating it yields CASSVRGGRETQYF.

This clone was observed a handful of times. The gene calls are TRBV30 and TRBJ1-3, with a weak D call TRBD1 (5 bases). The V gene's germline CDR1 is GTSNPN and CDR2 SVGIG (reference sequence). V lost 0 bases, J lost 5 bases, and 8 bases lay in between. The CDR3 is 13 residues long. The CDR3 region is CAWSVTGRNTIYF. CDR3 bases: TGTGCCTGGAGTGTAACAGGCAGAAACACCATATATTTT.

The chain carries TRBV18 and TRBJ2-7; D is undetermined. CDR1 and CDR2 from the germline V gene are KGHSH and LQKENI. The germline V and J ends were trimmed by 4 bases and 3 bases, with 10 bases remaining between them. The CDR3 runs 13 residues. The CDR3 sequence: CASSQAGHYEQYF. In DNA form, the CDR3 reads TGTGCCAGCTCACAGGCTGGTCACTACGAGCAGTACTTC.

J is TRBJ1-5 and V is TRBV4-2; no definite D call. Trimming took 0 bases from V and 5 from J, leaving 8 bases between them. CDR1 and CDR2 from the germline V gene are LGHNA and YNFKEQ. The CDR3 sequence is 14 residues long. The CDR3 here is CASSQEEGDQPQHF. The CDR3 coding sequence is TGTGCCAGCAGCCAAGAGGAGGGTGATCAGCCCCAGCATTTT.

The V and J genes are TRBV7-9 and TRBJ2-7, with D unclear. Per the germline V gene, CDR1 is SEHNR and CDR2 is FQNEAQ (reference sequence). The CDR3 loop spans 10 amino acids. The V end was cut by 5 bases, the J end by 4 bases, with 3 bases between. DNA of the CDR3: TGTGCCAGCAGCAATTACGAGCAGTACTTC. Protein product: CASSNYEQYF.

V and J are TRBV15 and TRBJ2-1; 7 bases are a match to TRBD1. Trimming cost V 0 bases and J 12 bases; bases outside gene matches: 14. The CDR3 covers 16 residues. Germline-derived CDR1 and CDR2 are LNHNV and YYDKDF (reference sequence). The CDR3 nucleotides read TGTGCCACCAGCAGAGACTCAGGGGGACCCTCGTTCGGGCAGTTCTTC. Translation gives CATSRDSGGPSFGQFF.

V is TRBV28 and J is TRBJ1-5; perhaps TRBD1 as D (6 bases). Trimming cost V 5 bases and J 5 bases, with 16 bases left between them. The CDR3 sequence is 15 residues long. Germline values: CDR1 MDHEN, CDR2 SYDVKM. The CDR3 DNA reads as TGTGCCAGCAGTCCCTTGGAGGGGGTTCATCAGCCCCAGCATTTT. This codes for CASSPLEGVHQPQHF.